A single sample gave rise to the 30 T cell receptor beta chains below, sequenced in a study of blood T cell repertoires in COVID-19. Only in-frame clones appear in the TCRdb table, and some are missing; sequencing was by immunoSEQ multiplex PCR. The sample lists about 300,000 clones, 70% to 85% seen once, with roughly 1.5% in the top ten. The sequenced sample was peripheral blood. The source is a human donor with COVID-19, enrolled during active disease. The donor label of this sample is uncertain.

The chain recombines TRBV7-9 with TRBJ2-7; 13 nucleotides agree with TRBD2. CDR3 length: 16 residues. Trimming at V came to 5 bases and at J to 3 bases, leaving 7 bases not matched to a gene. The V gene's germline CDR1 is SEHNR and CDR2 FQNEAQ (reference sequence). In DNA form, the CDR3 reads TGTGCCAGCAGCCCTCCGGGACTAGCGGGATTCTACGAGCAGTACTTC. It translates to CASSPPGLAGFYEQYF.

This chain connects TRBV19 to TRBJ2-3; possibly TRBD2 for D (5 bases). Trimming shortened V by 5 bases and J by 4 bases, and 10 bases separated the two germline ends. This CDR3 comprises 13 residues. Germline V CDR1 and CDR2: LNHDA, SQIVND (reference sequence). The CDR3, as DNA: TGTGCCAGTAGTCCTGACTACTCAGATACGCAGTATTTT. This gives the protein CASSPDYSDTQYF. Complete variable domain (other parts from reference TRBV19 and TRBJ2-3): DGGITQSPKYLFRKEGQNVTLSCEQNLNHDAMYWYRQDPGQGLRLIYYSQIVNDFQKGDIAEGYSVSREKKESFPLTVTSAQKNPTAFYLCASSPDYSDTQYFGPGTRLTVL.

The chain uses TRBV9 and TRBJ1-2; weak D call: TRBD1 (5 bases). V lost 4 bases and J 6 bases, leaving 16 bases between the germline ends. The CDR3 has 14 residues. The germline V gene has CDR1 SGDLS and CDR2 YYNGEE. CDR3 amino acids: CASSLSTGIHGYTF. DNA for the CDR3: TGTGCCAGCAGCTTATCAACAGGTATCCATGGCTACACCTTC. The full variable domain, in which reference TRBV9 and TRBJ1-2 provide the parts outside the CDR3, is DSGVTQTPKHLITATGQRVTLRCSPRSGDLSVYWYQQSLDQGLQFLIQYYNGEERAKGNILERFSAQQFPDLHSELNLSSLELGDSALYFCASSLSTGIHGYTFGSGTRLTVV.

The chain employs TRBV4-3 and TRBJ2-7, with TRBD1 identical over 9 bases. The CDR3 covers 18 residues. Germline V gene data show CDR1 as LGHNA and CDR2 as YSLEER. The junction had 13 bases not matched to a gene; V was cut back by 4 bases and J by 0 bases. The CDR3 loop is CASSPSFTGTGSSYEQYF. The CDR3 region has the DNA TGCGCCAGCAGCCCCTCATTTACCGGGACAGGGAGCTCCTACGAGCAGTACTTC.

The V gene is TRBV19, the J gene TRBJ1-5; no reliable D call. Trimming left V 8 bases short and J 0 bases short, with 14 bases between. This CDR3 is 15 amino acids long. In germline, CDR1 is LNHDA, CDR2 SQIVND (reference sequence). CDR3 in amino acids: CASRETVNSNQPQHF. In DNA form, the CDR3 reads TGTGCCAGTCGAGAAACAGTGAATAGCAATCAGCCCCAGCATTTT.

V is TRBV7-2 and J is TRBJ1-4, with D possibly matching TRBD1 (6 bases). Deletions cut 8 bases from V and 3 bases from J, with 13 bases between. This CDR3 contains 14 residues. CDR1 is SGHTA, CDR2 FQGNSA, per germline. The CDR3: CASGGGYANEKLFF. Here the CDR3 DNA reads TGTGCCAGCGGGGGCGGTTATGCTAATGAAAAACTGTTTTTT.

The V and J genes are TRBV19 and TRBJ1-1; weak D call: TRBD1 (6 bases). Germline V lookup: CDR1 LNHDA, CDR2 SQIVND (reference sequence). The CDR3 spans 14 residues. V lost 3 bases to trimming and J lost 3 bases, with 11 bases between them. CDR3 region: CASSIVAGDTEAFF. As DNA, the CDR3 is TGTGCCAGTAGTATTGTGGCAGGGGACACTGAAGCTTTCTTT.

The gene calls are TRBV28 and TRBJ1-6; D not resolved. The ends were cut back, 6 bases at V and 9 bases at J, with 21 bases in the middle. Germline V gene data show CDR1 as MDHEN and CDR2 as SYDVKM. CDR3 length equals 16 residues. Here the CDR3 DNA reads TGTGCCAGCAGCCCGAGTGACATTGGTCTCGGTTCACCCCTCCACTTT. Translating gives CASSPSDIGLGSPLHF.

The chain carries TRBV6-2 or TRBV6-3 and TRBJ2-3; D gene ambiguous. The germline gives CDR1 MNHEY, CDR2 SVGEGT. CDR3 length equals 13 residues. Trimming removed 6 bases at V and 2 bases at J, with 9 bases between. The CDR3 protein is CASSQILTDTQYF. CDR3 nucleotides: TGTGCCAGCAGCCAAATCCTCACAGATACGCAGTATTTT.

The rearrangement links TRBV7-2 to TRBJ1-1, with D tentatively TRBD1 (5 bases). The V end was cut by 6 bases, the J end by 11 bases, with 19 bases between. The CDR3 runs 13 residues. Germline CDR1 SGHTA, CDR2 FQGNSA. The CDR3 DNA reads TGTGCCAGCAGATTTGCGGGGACGGGAGAGGCTTTCTTT. Encoded protein: CASRFAGTGEAFF.

The chain recombines TRBV28 with TRBJ1-6; unclear D gene. The CDR3 spans 15 residues. The germline V and J ends were trimmed by 1 base and 15 bases, with 19 bases remaining between them. CDR1 and CDR2 (germline): MDHEN, SYDVKM. The CDR3 coding sequence is TGTGCCAGCAGTTTATATGACAATAAGCCCGAGATCCTCCACTTT. Protein: CASSLYDNKPEILHF.

The chain carries TRBV3-1 (or the pseudogene TRBV3-2) and TRBJ1-6, with 10 bases matching TRBD1. V lost 3 bases to trimming and J lost 7 bases; unmatched junction nucleotides: 6. This CDR3 contains 16 residues. Germline assignment: CDR1 LGHDT and CDR2 YNNKEL (reference sequence). CDR3 nucleotides: TGTGCCAGCAGCCACTGGGACAGGGGCGGGAATTCACCCCTCCACTTT. Protein product: CASSHWDRGGNSPLHF.

The CDR3 loop reads CASSPPTGRNTEAFF. As DNA, the CDR3 is TGTGCCAGCTCACCACCGACGGGAAGAAACACTGAAGCTTTCTTT. The rearrangement uses TRBV18 and TRBJ1-1; D is ambiguous. This CDR3 region has 15 residues. V was shortened by 0 bases and J by 2 bases, with 10 bases between the two germline ends. Germline assignment: CDR1 KGHSH and CDR2 LQKENI.

This clone came up a few times. The chain combines TRBV25-1 with TRBJ2-2; possible D gene TRBD1, 5 bases. The germline gives CDR1 MGHDK, CDR2 SYGVNS. CDR3 length: 13 residues. V shed 2 bases and J shed 5 bases, with 6 bases lying between them. The CDR3 bases are TGTGCCAGCAGTGAAAGGGGAACCGGGGAGCTGTTTTTT. This encodes CASSERGTGELFF. Combining the CDR3 with reference TRBV25-1 and TRBJ2-2 gives the whole variable domain EADIYQTPRYLVIGTGKKITLECSQTMGHDKMYWYQQDPGMELHLIHYSYGVNSTEKGDLSSESTVSRIRTEHFPLTLESARPSHTSQYLCASSERGTGELFFGEGSRLTVL.

This chain joins TRBV7-8 and TRBJ1-3; D uncertain. The CDR3 has 14 amino acids. Deletions cut 8 bases from V and 0 bases from J, with 11 bases between. Germline loops: CDR1 SGHVS, CDR2 FQNEAQ. The CDR3 loop is CASGEFFSGNTIYF. Written as DNA, the CDR3 is TGTGCCAGCGGGGAGTTTTTCTCTGGAAACACCATATATTTT.

The rearrangement links TRBV4-1 to TRBJ1-5, with 7 bases that match TRBD1. V shed 0 bases and J 4 bases; nucleotides not matched to a gene: 9. Germline CDR1 is MGHRA and CDR2 is YSYEKL. The CDR3 has 17 residues. CDR3 coding DNA: TGCGCCAGCAGCCAAGATAGGGACAGACTAACTAATCAGCCCCAGCATTTT. Its protein is CASSQDRDRLTNQPQHF.

The chain recombines TRBV2 with TRBJ1-5, with D possibly being TRBD1 (5 bases). V lost 7 bases, J lost 1 base, and 11 bases lay in between. The length of the CDR3 is 14 residues. CDR1 and CDR2 (germline): SNHLY, FYNNEI. CDR3 amino acids: CASMRGGSNQPQHF. Written as DNA, the CDR3 is TGTGCCAGCATGAGGGGAGGAAGCAATCAGCCCCAGCATTTT.

The chain couples TRBV12-5 to TRBJ2-7, with 7 nucleotides matching TRBD2. Germline V CDR1 and CDR2: LGHNT, FRNRAP. V lost 7 bases to trimming and J lost 3 bases; unmatched junction nucleotides: 18. The CDR3 length is 17 residues. The CDR3 DNA sequence: TGTGCTAGTGCCACCCAAGCGGCAGGGAGGGCCCGCTACGAGCAGTACTTC. This translates into CASATQAAGRARYEQYF.

The J gene is TRBJ2-7, the V gene TRBV11-1; 7 nucleotides agree with TRBD1. CDR1 SGHAT and CDR2 FQDESV come from the germline V gene (reference sequence). Germline trimming cut 5 bases from V and 1 base from J; bases unmatched to any gene: 5. This CDR3 has 14 residues. CDR3 coding DNA: TGTGCCAGCAGCCTGGGACAGAATTCCTACGAGCAGTACTTC. Protein sequence: CASSLGQNSYEQYF.

V is TRBV6-5 and J is TRBJ2-7, with D possibly matching TRBD1 (5 bases). V dropped 6 bases and J dropped 2 bases, with 14 bases sitting between them. The CDR3 length is 14 residues. Germline CDR1 reads MNHEY; CDR2 reads SVGAGI. CDR3 loop: CASRRSDITYEQYF. The CDR3 region has the DNA TGTGCCAGCAGACGCTCGGACATTACCTACGAGCAGTACTTC.

This clone was seen once. The chain combines TRBV28 with TRBJ1-6; 10 bases map to TRBD1. Per germline, CDR1 MDHEN and CDR2 SYDVKM. J lost 4 bases, V lost 3 bases, and 0 bases had no gene match. This CDR3 comprises 15 residues. This CDR3 reads CASSLDRGYNSPLHF. CDR3 sequence (DNA): TGTGCCAGCAGTTTGGACAGGGGGTATAATTCACCCCTCCACTTT.

The chain links TRBV27 to TRBJ2-1; possible D gene TRBD1, 6 bases. This CDR3 comprises 16 residues. Germline V gene data show CDR1 as MNHEY and CDR2 as SMNVEV (reference sequence). V was shortened by 2 bases and J by 6 bases, with 17 bases between the two germline ends. The CDR3 DNA reads as TGTGCCAGCAGTTTACACAGGGCCAGCCAATTCAATGAGCAGTTCTTC. Translating it yields CASSLHRASQFNEQFF.

The J gene is TRBJ1-2, the V gene TRBV21-1; the tabulated D call, TRBD1, remains unverified against the DNA. TRBV21-1 is listed as a pseudogene. The CDR3 loop spans 15 amino acids. The CDR3 loop reads CASSSPQDGGYGYTF. CDR3 DNA sequence: TGTGCCAGCAGCAGTCCCCAGGATGGTGGCTATGGCTACACCTTC.

The gene calls are TRBV7-3 and TRBJ2-3, with D perhaps TRBD2 (5 bases). Germline CDR1 is SGHTA and CDR2 is FQGTGA. Trimming pared 2 bases from V and 1 base from J, leaving 10 bases between. The CDR3 loop spans 15 amino acids. This chain's CDR3 is CASSLPSEGTDTQYF. The CDR3 DNA is TGTGCCAGCAGCTTACCGTCGGAGGGCACAGATACGCAGTATTTT.

This sequence joins TRBV19 and TRBJ1-4; no clear D. This CDR3 has 14 residues. Germline loops: CDR1 LNHDA, CDR2 SQIVND (reference sequence). V was trimmed by 5 bases and J by 7 bases, leaving 14 bases between them. DNA for the CDR3: TGTGCCAGTAGTGTCCAGGAGGAAAGTGAAAAACTGTTTTTT. Residues: CASSVQEESEKLFF.

This rearrangement joins TRBV30 to TRBJ1-6; 8 positions agree with TRBD1. CDR1 is GTSNPN and CDR2 is SVGIG in the germline V gene (reference sequence). V lost 1 base, J lost 5 bases, and 1 base stayed unmatched. This CDR3 has 14 residues. CDR3 in amino acids: CAWSGQGNNSPLHF. CDR3 sequence (DNA): TGTGCCTGGAGTGGACAGGGGAATAATTCACCCCTCCACTTT. Full variable domain (remainder filled in from reference TRBV30 and TRBJ1-6): SQTIHQWPATLVQPVGSPLSLECTVEGTSNPNLYWYRQAAGRGLQLLFYSVGIGQISSEVPQNLSASRPQDRQFILSSKKLLLSDSGFYLCAWSGQGNNSPLHFGNGTRLTVT.

The chain recombines TRBV5-4 with TRBJ2-7; D possibly corresponds to TRBD2 (6 bases). Looked up from germline, CDR1 is SGHNT and CDR2 is YYREEE (reference sequence). The CDR3 is 16 amino acids. The V end was cut by 0 bases, the J end by 2 bases, with 15 bases between. The CDR3 DNA reads TGTGCCAGCAGCTTGGCCTCGGCGGGACCGCCCTACGAGCAGTACTTC. Translating it yields CASSLASAGPPYEQYF.

The CDR3 reads CASSYSLGNEQFF. DNA of the CDR3: TGTGCCAGCAGTTATTCCCTCGGCAATGAGCAGTTCTTC. The V gene is TRBV6-5, the J gene TRBJ2-1; D is unclear. Germline values: CDR1 MNHEY, CDR2 SVGAGI. The V and J ends lost 3 bases and 6 bases respectively, with 9 bases between them. The CDR3 is 13 residues long.

The chain recombines TRBV6-5 with TRBJ1-2; the D gene is possibly TRBD1 (5 bases). Trimming removed 3 bases at V and 4 bases at J, with 12 bases between. The CDR3 spans 14 residues. The V gene's germline CDR1 is MNHEY and CDR2 SVGAGI. The CDR3 DNA is TGTGCCAGCAGTTATGAGATGGGGCGCTATGGCTACACCTTC. Amino acid sequence: CASSYEMGRYGYTF.

J is TRBJ1-2 and V is TRBV19; tentative D call: TRBD1 (6 bases). The CDR3 has 13 residues. Between the trimmed V and J ends, which lost 10 bases and 8 bases, there was a span of 20 bases. From germline, CDR1 is LNHDA and CDR2 SQIVND (reference sequence). The CDR3 sequence: CATSQGLGSGYTF. Written as DNA, the CDR3 is TGTGCCACATCACAGGGTCTTGGCTCCGGCTACACCTTC.